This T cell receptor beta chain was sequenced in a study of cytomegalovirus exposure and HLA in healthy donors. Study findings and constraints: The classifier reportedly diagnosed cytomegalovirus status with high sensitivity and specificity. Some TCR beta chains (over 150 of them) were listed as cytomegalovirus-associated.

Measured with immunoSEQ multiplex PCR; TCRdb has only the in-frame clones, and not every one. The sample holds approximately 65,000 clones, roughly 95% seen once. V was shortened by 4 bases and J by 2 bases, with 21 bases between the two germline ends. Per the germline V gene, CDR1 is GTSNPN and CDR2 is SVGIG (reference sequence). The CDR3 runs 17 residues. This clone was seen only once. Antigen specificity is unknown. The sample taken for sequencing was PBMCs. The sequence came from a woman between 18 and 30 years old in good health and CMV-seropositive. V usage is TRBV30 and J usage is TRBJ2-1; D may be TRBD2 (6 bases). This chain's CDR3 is CAWNSLGASATYNEQFF. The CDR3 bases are TGTGCCTGGAATTCTCTCGGGGCTAGCGCGACCTACAATGAGCAGTTCTTC.